This T cell receptor (beta chain) appears in the sequencing data of a study of regulatory dendritic cells for organ transplantation. Findings and limits, study-wide: Memory CD8+ T cells were the most oligoclonal; naive cells were highly diverse. Resting memory CD8+ T cells held the most alloreactive clonotypes. Mature dendritic cells appeared to drive more memory CD8+ clonal expansion than regulatory ones.

Only in-frame clones appear in the TCRdb table, and some are missing; sequencing was by immunoSEQ multiplex PCR. The sample contains around 6,000 clones, 60% to 65% of which appear only once. On this clone itself: What it binds is not known.

Germline V CDR1 and CDR2: SEHNR, FQNEAQ (reference sequence). This CDR3 has 16 residues. Trimming at V came to 5 bases and at J to 0 bases, leaving 6 bases not matched to a gene. CD4+ or CD8+ T cells were sorted as naive CD45RA+ or memory CD45RO+. The sequence derives from a human donor in good health. This chain links TRBV7-9 with TRBJ2-2; TRBD1 matches 7 bases. The specimen sequenced was memory CD8+ T cells from blood. Documented subset: CD45RO+ memory T cells. In DNA, the CDR3 is TGTGCCAGCAGCCCTTTTGGGACAGCGAACACCGGGGAGCTGTTTTTT. It is translated as CASSPFGTANTGELFF.